Listed here are 27 T cell receptor beta chains from one sample, sequenced in a study of cytomegalovirus exposure and HLA in healthy donors. With 60 Vbeta and 13 Jbeta primers, the PCR was carried out. Generated by immunoSEQ multiplex PCR, the TCRdb table keeps only in-frame clones and is missing some. The data hold 150,000 to 200,000 clones, with about 85% observed a single time. Sequencing used PBMCs. The origin of the receptors is a boy younger than 10 in good health and CMV-seronegative.

This clone was detected only once. The chain links TRBV5-1 to TRBJ2-3; no reliable D call. This CDR3 contains 12 residues. Germline assignment: CDR1 SGHRS and CDR2 YFSETQ. Trimming left V 4 bases short and J 6 bases short, with 9 bases between. CDR3 DNA sequence: TGCGCCAGCAGCCCCGAGGTGGATACGCAGTATTTT. It yields the protein CASSPEVDTQYF.

The chain uses TRBV11-2 and TRBJ2-7, with a tentative D call TRBD2 (6 bases). The V gene's germline CDR1 is SGHAT and CDR2 FQNNGV. V lost 5 bases, J lost 2 bases, and 16 bases lay in between. This CDR3 is 15 amino acids long. The CDR3 DNA sequence: TGTGCCAGCAGCGCGGGATCGGCTGTAACCTACGAGCAGTACTTC. Translation: CASSAGSAVTYEQYF.

The chain recombines TRBV4-2 with TRBJ1-4; unclear D gene. V lost 1 base, J lost 8 bases, and 17 bases lay in between. Germline V gene sequence: CDR1 LGHNA, CDR2 YNFKEQ. This CDR3 is built from 16 residues. The CDR3 is CASSQASGSRGEKLFF. As DNA, the CDR3 is TGTGCCAGCAGCCAAGCGAGCGGGTCCCGAGGAGAAAAACTGTTTTTT.

The rearrangement uses TRBV5-1 and TRBJ2-3, with D unclear. The CDR3 is 13 amino acids. Looked up from germline, CDR1 is SGHRS and CDR2 is YFSETQ. The V and J ends lost 4 bases and 6 bases respectively, with 12 bases between them. The CDR3 is CASSAEYADTQYF. The CDR3 nucleotides read TGCGCCAGCAGCGCCGAATACGCGGATACGCAGTATTTT.

About this clone itself: Other DNA sequences within the sample encode an identical CDR3. The CDR3 nucleotides are TGTGCCAGCATGGACGGGGATAGGAGCAATCAGCCCCAGCATTTT. Translation: CASMDGDRSNQPQHF. The genes are TRBV2 and TRBJ1-5, with D hard to call. The CDR3 totals 15 residues. Germline V gives CDR1 SNHLY, CDR2 FYNNEI. V dropped 7 bases and J dropped 1 base, with 14 bases sitting between them.

The chain employs TRBV19 and TRBJ1-5, with 7 bases lining up with TRBD1. Germline V lookup: CDR1 LNHDA, CDR2 SQIVND (reference sequence). This CDR3 has 16 amino acids. V lost 5 bases to trimming and J lost 3 bases; unmatched junction nucleotides: 10. The CDR3: CASSGSTGINNQPQHF. For the CDR3, the DNA is TGTGCCAGTAGTGGGTCGACAGGGATCAACAATCAGCCCCAGCATTTT.

This clone was seen only once. The rearrangement links TRBV27 to TRBJ2-3; 8 bases match TRBD1. Germline CDR1 MNHEY, CDR2 SMNVEV (reference sequence). V dropped 9 bases and J dropped 4; count of bases not matched to a gene: 12. The CDR3 is 15 residues long. The CDR3 region is CARTQQGGLPDTQYF. As DNA, the CDR3 is TGTGCCAGAACCCAACAGGGGGGCCTCCCAGATACGCAGTATTTT.

The V gene is TRBV7-8, the J gene TRBJ2-4; 10 nucleotides match TRBD1. With 2 bases clipped from V and 3 bases from J, the junction kept 7 bases outside the gene matches. Germline V gene data show CDR1 as SGHVS and CDR2 as FQNEAQ. The CDR3 runs to 17 residues. CDR3 sequence (DNA): TGTGCCAGCAGCTTATTCGGGACAGGGGTGGGCAAAAACATTCAGTACTTC. Protein sequence: CASSLFGTGVGKNIQYF.

The genes are TRBV29-1 and TRBJ1-2; D remains unclear. The CDR3 is 11 residues long. V dropped 6 bases and J dropped 6 bases, with 11 bases sitting between them. CDR1 and CDR2 from the germline V gene are SQVTM and ANQGSEA. CDR3 residues: CSVWAGDGYTF. DNA of the CDR3: TGCAGCGTGTGGGCGGGAGATGGCTACACCTTC.

V usage is TRBV19 and J usage is TRBJ1-4; D may be TRBD1 (6 bases). Deletions cut 6 bases from V and 0 bases from J, with 11 bases between. The germline CDR1 and CDR2 sequences are LNHDA and SQIVND (reference sequence). This CDR3 has 15 amino acids. The DNA of the CDR3 is TGTGCCAGTAGCACCAGGACAGCAACTAATGAAAAACTGTTTTTT. Protein product: CASSTRTATNEKLFF.

This chain joins TRBV28 and TRBJ2-7; 8 positions agree with TRBD2. V shed 6 bases and J 9 bases; nucleotides not matched to a gene: 13. The CDR3 has 14 residues. The germline V gene has CDR1 MDHEN and CDR2 SYDVKM. The CDR3 DNA reads as TGTGCCAGCAGCCCAGCGGGGGTCCCCCCTCGGCAGTACTTC. Its translation is CASSPAGVPPRQYF.

This sequence joins TRBV7-3 and TRBJ1-1; D unresolved. The germline CDR1 and CDR2 sequences are SGHTA and FQGTGA. This CDR3 comprises 13 residues. Trimming pared 3 bases from V and 5 bases from J, leaving 10 bases between. The CDR3 nucleotides are TGTGCCAGCAGCTTGACGGGAGAGACTGAAGCTTTCTTT. Translated, it gives CASSLTGETEAFF.

The chain employs TRBV28 and TRBJ2-5; possible D gene TRBD2, 7 bases. CDR1 and CDR2 from the germline V gene are MDHEN and SYDVKM. Trimming removed 2 bases from V and 5 bases from J, with 15 bases in between. The CDR3 is made up of 15 amino acids. CDR3: CASSLRGGAWETQYF. As DNA, the CDR3 is TGTGCCAGCAGTTTAAGAGGGGGGGCTTGGGAGACCCAGTACTTC.

The rearrangement links TRBV27 to TRBJ2-7, with 9 bases matching TRBD2. CDR1 is MNHEY and CDR2 is SMNVEV in the germline V gene (reference sequence). The CDR3 sequence is 14 residues long. The junction had 6 bases not matched to a gene; V was cut back by 6 bases and J by 3 bases. The CDR3 DNA reads as TGTGCCAGCAGATTAGCGGGAGAGGGCTACGAGCAGTACTTC. This codes for CASRLAGEGYEQYF.

The gene calls are TRBV28 and TRBJ1-2; no clear D. CDR3 length: 14 amino acids. Germline V CDR1 and CDR2: MDHEN, SYDVKM. The V end was cut by 5 bases, the J end by 7 bases, with 17 bases between. The CDR3 sequence is CASSQYSNSGGYTF. Written as DNA, the CDR3 is TGTGCCAGCAGTCAGTACTCTAACTCGGGTGGCTACACCTTC.

V and J are TRBV28 and TRBJ1-1; 8 bases fit TRBD1. This CDR3 has 13 residues. Losses at the gene ends were 8 bases for V and 1 base for J; bases not matched to a gene: 3. Germline V gives CDR1 MDHEN, CDR2 SYDVKM. CDR3 sequence: CASVGQGNTEAFF. CDR3 DNA: TGTGCCAGCGTTGGACAGGGGAACACTGAAGCTTTCTTT.

The chain has TRBV6-5 and TRBJ2-5; 12 nucleotides match TRBD2. Gene TRBJ2-7 matches the end of the DNA better, so the J call may be wrong. CDR1 MNHEY and CDR2 SVGAGI come from the germline V gene. The CDR3 covers 15 residues. The CDR3 region has the DNA TGTGCCAGCAGTTACGTACTAGCGGGAGGAAGCGAGCAGTACTTC. It yields the protein CASSYVLAGGSEQYF.

This rearrangement joins TRBV20-1 to TRBJ2-7, with D hard to call. Germline V gives CDR1 DFQATT, CDR2 SNEGSKA (reference sequence). Trimming removed 1 base at V and 5 bases at J, with 6 bases between. CDR3 size: 11 residues. In DNA form, the CDR3 reads TGCAGTGCTAGAGTTAGTGACGAGCAGTACTTC. Amino acid sequence: CSARVSDEQYF.

This clone has a single count. This sequence joins TRBV4-1 and TRBJ2-3, with D uncertain. This CDR3 has 15 residues. V lost 2 bases to trimming and J lost 1 base, with 10 bases between them. Germline-derived CDR1 and CDR2 are MGHRA and YSYEKL. The CDR3 nucleotides read TGCGCCAGCAGCCAAACAACCCATGGCACAGATACGCAGTATTTT. The encoded protein is CASSQTTHGTDTQYF.

The chain links TRBV28 to TRBJ1-5; D possibly corresponds to TRBD1 (5 bases). The CDR3 has 14 amino acids. With 10 bases removed from V and 2 bases from J, the gap between germline ends came to 15 bases. Germline values: CDR1 MDHEN, CDR2 SYDVKM. CDR3 sequence reads: CATSWGGGNQPQHF. Written as DNA, the CDR3 is TGTGCCACCTCCTGGGGCGGAGGCAATCAGCCCCAGCATTTT.

This chain links TRBV9 with TRBJ2-2, with 7 bases matching TRBD1. With 4 bases clipped from V and 2 bases from J, the junction kept 11 bases outside the gene matches. Germline V lookup: CDR1 SGDLS, CDR2 YYNGEE. This CDR3 spans 17 amino acids. CDR3 region: CASSTSPGTANTGELFF. The CDR3 bases are TGTGCCAGCAGCACCTCTCCAGGGACAGCAAACACCGGGGAGCTGTTTTTT.

This clone came up once. The rearrangement joins TRBV18 to TRBJ2-2; tentatively, D is TRBD2 (5 bases). Trimming took off 1 base at V and 1 base at J, with 7 bases between the two ends. The germline gives CDR1 KGHSH, CDR2 LQKENI. CDR3 length: 15 residues. CDR3 bases: TGTGCCAGCTCACCACAACTAGGGAACACCGGGGAGCTGTTTTTT. As protein: CASSPQLGNTGELFF.

The V gene is TRBV10-3, the J gene TRBJ2-2; 8 bases fit TRBD1. This CDR3 has 13 amino acids. The V segment lost 10 bases and the J segment 7 bases; nucleotides outside the gene matches: 8. Germline V gene sequence: CDR1 ENHRY, CDR2 SYGVKD. The CDR3 protein is CATRQGIGGELFF. DNA of the CDR3: TGTGCCACCCGACAGGGGATCGGCGGGGAGCTGTTTTTT.

In the case of this clone: A junction end diverges from the germline sequence, so it may reflect a read error. The chain links TRBV7-9 to TRBJ2-7; TRBD2 matches at 8 bases. The CDR3 length is 13 residues. CDR1 is SEHNR and CDR2 is FQNEAQ in the germline V gene (reference sequence). The CDR3 nucleotides are TGTTCCAGCAGCTTTAGCGGGGTCTACGAGCAGTACTTC. It specifies CSSSFSGVYEQYF.

This clone was seen only once. The V call is TRBV11-2, the J call TRBJ2-5; 11 bases line up with TRBD2. The CDR3 consists of 17 residues. Looked up from germline, CDR1 is SGHAT and CDR2 is FQNNGV. Trimming removed 0 bases from V and 1 base from J; junction bases left unmatched: 4. CDR3: CASSLDGTSGPQETQYF. The CDR3 DNA sequence: TGTGCCAGCAGCTTAGATGGGACTAGCGGCCCCCAAGAGACCCAGTACTTC.

V and J are TRBV5-1 and TRBJ1-2; D perhaps matches TRBD1 (5 bases). Germline loops: CDR1 SGHRS, CDR2 YFSETQ. The CDR3 loop spans 15 amino acids. The CDR3 nucleotides are TGCACGATACGCGGGGGTGATCTAACCAGCTATGGCTACACCTTC. Amino acids: CTIRGGDLTSYGYTF.

This rearrangement joins TRBV7-6 to TRBJ1-3; D ambiguous. The V gene lost 5 bases and the J gene lost 0 bases, with 5 bases spanning the gap. Germline CDR1 reads SGHVS; CDR2 reads FNYEAQ. This CDR3 is built from 13 residues. The CDR3 nucleotides are TGTGCCAGCAGCCCCCTCTCTGGAAACACCATATATTTT. Its protein is CASSPLSGNTIYF.